These T cell receptor beta chains were read from a single sample in a study of T-cell reconstitution after alpha-beta-depleted transplantation in children. MiXCR, applied by TCRdb to the PCR reads, yields one record per CDR3 protein. The sample yields hundreds of thousands of distinct CDR3 sequences, about an eighth seen once. This sample comprised PBMCs, obtained from the stem cell graft. Source of these receptors: a human donor who donated a stem cell graft to a child with Fanconi anemia. CDR3s include the opening cysteine and the closing phenylalanine or tryptophan. The D gene is left open where the match is weak. Clone sizes are given selectively: once, few, many, or a class where the clone is expanded.

TRBV7-8	few	TRBD2	TRBJ2-3	14	CASSLVPSGDTQYF	TGTGCCAGCAGCTTAGTGCCTAGCGGAGATACGCAGTATTTT
TRBV6-1	many	TRBD2	TRBJ2-3	13	CASSEAGGQTQYF	TGTGCCAGCAGCGAAGCGGGGGGTCAAACGCAGTATTTT
TRBV5-1	few	.	TRBJ2-3	15	CASSLWRRGTDTQYF	TGCGCCAGCAGCTTGTGGCGGAGGGGGACAGATACGCAGTATTTT
TRBV12-3/TRBV12-4	few	.	TRBJ1-1	13	CASSLYGGTEAFF	TGTGCCAGCAGTTTATACGGGGGGACTGAAGCTTTCTTT
TRBV25-1	many	.	TRBJ1-1	13	CASSIAGNTEAFF	TGTGCCAGCAGTATAGCAGGGAACACTGAAGCTTTCTTT
TRBV4-3	many	TRBD1	TRBJ2-7	16	CASSQYAGTGVDEQYF	TGCGCCAGCAGTCAATACGCCGGGACAGGGGTTGACGAGCAGTACTTC
TRBV7-9	few	TRBD1	TRBJ2-2	16	CASSGGQGANTGELFF	TGTGCCAGCAGCGGGGGACAGGGGGCGAACACCGGGGAGCTGTTTTTT
TRBV7-2	.	TRBD2	TRBJ2-3	14	CASSSSRGGDTQYF	TGTGCCAGCAGCTCTTCTAGGGGAGGGGATACGCAGTATTTT
TRBV5-1	many	.	TRBJ2-5	12	CASSQEGGTQYF	TGCGCCAGCAGCCAGGAGGGGGGGACCCAGTACTTC
TRBV5-6	.	.	TRBJ2-1	15	CASSWGGGRPNEQFF	TGTGCCAGCAGCTGGGGGGGGGGCCGGCCCAATGAGCAGTTCTTC
TRBV2	few	.	TRBJ2-3	13	CASNRARADTQYF	TGTGCCAGCAATCGAGCAAGGGCAGATACGCAGTATTTT
TRBV9	.	TRBD2	TRBJ2-1	13	CASSQRGAGEQFF	TGTGCCAGCAGTCAGCGGGGGGCCGGTGAGCAGTTCTTC